One sample yielded the 18 T cell receptor beta chains listed below, sequenced in a study of shared clonotypes between healthy human individuals. The data were produced by immunoSEQ multiplex PCR, yet TCRdb's version contains in-frame clones alone and is incomplete. The table records about 980,000 clones, approximately 76% of them present only once. The sequencing input was memory CD4+ T cells sorted from blood. Noted subset: CD45RA-negative fraction. The source of these receptors is a young man in good health.

The V call is TRBV10-3, the J call TRBJ1-1; TRBD1 aligns across 7 bases. The V segment lost 6 bases and the J segment 3 bases; nucleotides outside the gene matches: 4. Looked up from germline, CDR1 is ENHRY and CDR2 is SYGVKD. The CDR3 is 13 amino acids. In DNA form, the CDR3 reads TGTGCCATCAGACAGGGGTTTGACACTGAAGCTTTCTTT. Translating it yields CAIRQGFDTEAFF.

The rearrangement uses TRBV7-2 and TRBJ2-1; 7 bases align to TRBD2. CDR1 and CDR2 from the germline V gene are SGHTA and FQGNSA. The CDR3 totals 16 residues. With 2 bases clipped from V and 10 bases from J, the junction kept 14 bases outside the gene matches. The CDR3 reads CASSLISASGNQEQFF. In DNA form, the CDR3 reads TGTGCCAGCAGCTTAATATCGGCTAGCGGAAACCAAGAGCAGTTCTTC.

The chain uses TRBV27 and TRBJ1-3; 9 bases align to TRBD1. Germline CDR1 and CDR2: MNHEY and SMNVEV (reference sequence). The CDR3 loop spans 14 amino acids. The ends lost 6 bases at V and 7 bases at J; junction bases unmatched: 7. CDR3 sequence (DNA): TGTGCCAGCAGACGGGACAGGGCGTCTAACACCATATATTTT. Amino acid sequence: CASRRDRASNTIYF.

The gene calls are TRBV4-1 and TRBJ2-3; TRBD1 agrees at 7 bases. Germline V gene sequence: CDR1 MGHRA, CDR2 YSYEKL. The trim removed 1 base at V and 0 bases at J, leaving 7 bases unmatched. There are 17 residues in the CDR3. The CDR3 loop is CASSQVRQGKSTDTQYF. The CDR3 coding sequence is TGCGCCAGCAGCCAAGTCCGACAGGGAAAAAGCACAGATACGCAGTATTTT.

In its sample, this clone was seen once. The J gene is TRBJ2-7, the V gene TRBV5-6, with D possibly matching TRBD1 (5 bases). This CDR3 region has 12 residues. V lost 0 bases and J 6 bases, leaving 7 bases between the germline ends. Germline values: CDR1 SGHDT, CDR2 YYEEEE. The CDR3 sequence is CASSLEGLEQYF. The CDR3 bases are TGTGCCAGCAGCTTGGAGGGGCTCGAGCAGTACTTC.

This clone was detected only a few times. The J gene is TRBJ2-1, the V gene TRBV5-1; 10 bases are a match to TRBD2. Germline lookup yields CDR1 SGHRS and CDR2 YFSETQ. Germline trimming cut 4 bases from V and 0 bases from J; bases unmatched to any gene: 7. CDR3 size: 17 residues. CDR3 nucleotide sequence: TGCGCCAGCAGCCCTAGCGGGGGCCGAAGCTCCTACAATGAGCAGTTCTTC. It translates to CASSPSGGRSSYNEQFF.

This clone was seen only once. The chain employs TRBV5-4 and TRBJ1-1; 7 nucleotides align to TRBD1. Germline CDR1 is SGHNT and CDR2 is YYREEE (reference sequence). The V gene end was trimmed by 0 bases and the J gene end by 6 bases; junction bases not matched to a gene: 8. The CDR3 spans 15 residues. CDR3 protein: CASSLDLTGTSEAFF. The CDR3 region has the DNA TGTGCCAGCAGCTTGGATTTGACAGGGACGTCTGAAGCTTTCTTT.

The chain employs TRBV6-1 and TRBJ2-3; D not certain. V was shortened by 2 bases and J by 8 bases, with 17 bases between the two germline ends. CDR1 is MNHNS and CDR2 is SASEGT in the germline V gene. This CDR3 is 15 amino acids long. The DNA for the CDR3 is TGTGCCAGCAGTGAAACGTCGCTACCCGTTGGTACGCAGTATTTT. Encoded protein: CASSETSLPVGTQYF.

The rearrangement links TRBV19 to TRBJ1-6, with D uncertain. V was shortened by 3 bases and J by 4 bases, with 19 bases between the two germline ends. Germline V gene sequence: CDR1 LNHDA, CDR2 SQIVND (reference sequence). The CDR3 sequence is 18 residues long. The CDR3 DNA is TGTGCCAGTAGTATCGCGGCAACGCGGCCTGAATATAATTCACCCCTCCACTTT. Translation gives CASSIAATRPEYNSPLHF.

Concerning this clone: This specimen includes other DNA sequences encoding the same CDR3. This rearrangement joins TRBV18 to TRBJ2-7, with 10 bases that match TRBD1. J was trimmed by 4 bases and V by 6 bases; bases with no gene match: 3. This CDR3 is built from 13 residues. Germline V gene data show CDR1 as KGHSH and CDR2 as LQKENI. The CDR3 DNA reads TGTGCCAGCTCTCGGGACAGGGGTTACGAGCAGTACTTC. Translated: CASSRDRGYEQYF.

This chain uses TRBV2 with TRBJ1-1; a possible D gene is TRBD1 (5 bases). The CDR3 covers 13 residues. CDR1 is SNHLY, CDR2 FYNNEI, per germline. Trimming took off 8 bases at V and 2 bases at J, with 12 bases between the two ends. CDR3 amino acids: CASSQALNTEAFF. DNA of the CDR3: TGTGCCAGCTCACAGGCCCTAAACACTGAAGCTTTCTTT.

This clone was detected a few times. The chain links TRBV11-2 to TRBJ2-1; D remains ambiguous. In germline, CDR1 is SGHAT, CDR2 FQNNGV. V was cut by 0 bases and J by 5 bases, with 11 bases left in between. This CDR3 has 15 residues. The CDR3 reads CASSLDRLGHNEQFF. In DNA form, the CDR3 reads TGTGCCAGCAGCTTAGATCGTCTAGGTCACAATGAGCAGTTCTTC.

V gene TRBV11-2 combines with J gene TRBJ1-2, with D possibly being TRBD1 (5 bases). The V gene's germline CDR1 is SGHAT and CDR2 FQNNGV. The germline V and J ends were trimmed by 3 bases and 4 bases, with 15 bases remaining between them. The CDR3 has 15 amino acids. In DNA, the CDR3 is TGTGCCAGCAGCTTTTGGGGGAGGGAATCCTATGGCTACACCTTC. This translates into CASSFWGRESYGYTF.

This clone was recorded a few times. The chain has TRBV2 and TRBJ1-5, with D possibly being TRBD1 (5 bases). Trimming took 4 bases from V and 6 from J, leaving 13 bases between them. CDR3 length equals 14 residues. The germline gives CDR1 SNHLY, CDR2 FYNNEI. CDR3 sequence (DNA): TGTGCCAGCAGTGGGACACAGGTTGGTCAGCCCCAGCATTTT. Its translation: CASSGTQVGQPQHF.

V and J are TRBV7-2 and TRBJ1-5; D is possibly TRBD1 (5 bases). V lost 3 bases to trimming and J lost 2 bases, with 8 bases between them. The CDR3 extends over 14 amino acids. Per germline, CDR1 SGHTA and CDR2 FQGNSA. The CDR3 sequence: CASSFQQGNQPQHF. The CDR3 region has the DNA TGTGCCAGCAGCTTTCAACAGGGCAATCAGCCCCAGCATTTT. Variable domain in full (rest from reference TRBV7-2 and TRBJ1-5): GAGVSQSPSNKVTEKGKDVELRCDPISGHTALYWYRQSLGQGLEFLIYFQGNSAPDKSGLPSDRFSAERTGGSVSTLTIQRTQQEDSAVYLCASSFQQGNQPQHFGDGTRLSIL.

This chain connects TRBV6-6 to TRBJ2-7; 10 bases fit TRBD2. This CDR3 spans 13 amino acids. CDR1 is MNHNY and CDR2 is SVGAGI in the germline V gene (reference sequence). V trimming: 5 bases; J trimming: 3 bases; junction bases outside the gene matches: 1. For the CDR3, the DNA is TGTGCCAGCAGTACTAGCGGGAACTACGAGCAGTACTTC. This codes for CASSTSGNYEQYF.

This clone occurred a few times. The chain uses TRBV30 and TRBJ1-1, with D perhaps matching TRBD1 (6 bases). V was pared by 2 bases and J by 5 bases, with 12 bases between. The CDR3 covers 13 residues. Germline CDR1 and CDR2: GTSNPN and SVGIG (reference sequence). CDR3 amino acids: CAWSLSTGTEAFF. DNA for the CDR3: TGTGCCTGGAGTCTCAGTACAGGGACTGAAGCTTTCTTT. The full variable domain, in which reference TRBV30 and TRBJ1-1 provide the parts outside the CDR3, is SQTIHQWPATLVQPVGSPLSLECTVEGTSNPNLYWYRQAAGRGLQLLFYSVGIGQISSEVPQNLSASRPQDRQFILSSKKLLLSDSGFYLCAWSLSTGTEAFFGQGTRLTVV.

This clone was counted a single time. The rearrangement links TRBV6-5 to TRBJ2-3; TRBD1 matches at 7 bases. Germline lookup yields CDR1 MNHEY and CDR2 SVGAGI. The CDR3 is 15 amino acids. Trimming at V came to 6 bases and at J to 2 bases, leaving 8 bases not matched to a gene. CDR3 protein: CASRGRDRVTDTQYF. The CDR3 region has the DNA TGTGCCAGCAGGGGCCGGGACAGAGTCACAGATACGCAGTATTTT.